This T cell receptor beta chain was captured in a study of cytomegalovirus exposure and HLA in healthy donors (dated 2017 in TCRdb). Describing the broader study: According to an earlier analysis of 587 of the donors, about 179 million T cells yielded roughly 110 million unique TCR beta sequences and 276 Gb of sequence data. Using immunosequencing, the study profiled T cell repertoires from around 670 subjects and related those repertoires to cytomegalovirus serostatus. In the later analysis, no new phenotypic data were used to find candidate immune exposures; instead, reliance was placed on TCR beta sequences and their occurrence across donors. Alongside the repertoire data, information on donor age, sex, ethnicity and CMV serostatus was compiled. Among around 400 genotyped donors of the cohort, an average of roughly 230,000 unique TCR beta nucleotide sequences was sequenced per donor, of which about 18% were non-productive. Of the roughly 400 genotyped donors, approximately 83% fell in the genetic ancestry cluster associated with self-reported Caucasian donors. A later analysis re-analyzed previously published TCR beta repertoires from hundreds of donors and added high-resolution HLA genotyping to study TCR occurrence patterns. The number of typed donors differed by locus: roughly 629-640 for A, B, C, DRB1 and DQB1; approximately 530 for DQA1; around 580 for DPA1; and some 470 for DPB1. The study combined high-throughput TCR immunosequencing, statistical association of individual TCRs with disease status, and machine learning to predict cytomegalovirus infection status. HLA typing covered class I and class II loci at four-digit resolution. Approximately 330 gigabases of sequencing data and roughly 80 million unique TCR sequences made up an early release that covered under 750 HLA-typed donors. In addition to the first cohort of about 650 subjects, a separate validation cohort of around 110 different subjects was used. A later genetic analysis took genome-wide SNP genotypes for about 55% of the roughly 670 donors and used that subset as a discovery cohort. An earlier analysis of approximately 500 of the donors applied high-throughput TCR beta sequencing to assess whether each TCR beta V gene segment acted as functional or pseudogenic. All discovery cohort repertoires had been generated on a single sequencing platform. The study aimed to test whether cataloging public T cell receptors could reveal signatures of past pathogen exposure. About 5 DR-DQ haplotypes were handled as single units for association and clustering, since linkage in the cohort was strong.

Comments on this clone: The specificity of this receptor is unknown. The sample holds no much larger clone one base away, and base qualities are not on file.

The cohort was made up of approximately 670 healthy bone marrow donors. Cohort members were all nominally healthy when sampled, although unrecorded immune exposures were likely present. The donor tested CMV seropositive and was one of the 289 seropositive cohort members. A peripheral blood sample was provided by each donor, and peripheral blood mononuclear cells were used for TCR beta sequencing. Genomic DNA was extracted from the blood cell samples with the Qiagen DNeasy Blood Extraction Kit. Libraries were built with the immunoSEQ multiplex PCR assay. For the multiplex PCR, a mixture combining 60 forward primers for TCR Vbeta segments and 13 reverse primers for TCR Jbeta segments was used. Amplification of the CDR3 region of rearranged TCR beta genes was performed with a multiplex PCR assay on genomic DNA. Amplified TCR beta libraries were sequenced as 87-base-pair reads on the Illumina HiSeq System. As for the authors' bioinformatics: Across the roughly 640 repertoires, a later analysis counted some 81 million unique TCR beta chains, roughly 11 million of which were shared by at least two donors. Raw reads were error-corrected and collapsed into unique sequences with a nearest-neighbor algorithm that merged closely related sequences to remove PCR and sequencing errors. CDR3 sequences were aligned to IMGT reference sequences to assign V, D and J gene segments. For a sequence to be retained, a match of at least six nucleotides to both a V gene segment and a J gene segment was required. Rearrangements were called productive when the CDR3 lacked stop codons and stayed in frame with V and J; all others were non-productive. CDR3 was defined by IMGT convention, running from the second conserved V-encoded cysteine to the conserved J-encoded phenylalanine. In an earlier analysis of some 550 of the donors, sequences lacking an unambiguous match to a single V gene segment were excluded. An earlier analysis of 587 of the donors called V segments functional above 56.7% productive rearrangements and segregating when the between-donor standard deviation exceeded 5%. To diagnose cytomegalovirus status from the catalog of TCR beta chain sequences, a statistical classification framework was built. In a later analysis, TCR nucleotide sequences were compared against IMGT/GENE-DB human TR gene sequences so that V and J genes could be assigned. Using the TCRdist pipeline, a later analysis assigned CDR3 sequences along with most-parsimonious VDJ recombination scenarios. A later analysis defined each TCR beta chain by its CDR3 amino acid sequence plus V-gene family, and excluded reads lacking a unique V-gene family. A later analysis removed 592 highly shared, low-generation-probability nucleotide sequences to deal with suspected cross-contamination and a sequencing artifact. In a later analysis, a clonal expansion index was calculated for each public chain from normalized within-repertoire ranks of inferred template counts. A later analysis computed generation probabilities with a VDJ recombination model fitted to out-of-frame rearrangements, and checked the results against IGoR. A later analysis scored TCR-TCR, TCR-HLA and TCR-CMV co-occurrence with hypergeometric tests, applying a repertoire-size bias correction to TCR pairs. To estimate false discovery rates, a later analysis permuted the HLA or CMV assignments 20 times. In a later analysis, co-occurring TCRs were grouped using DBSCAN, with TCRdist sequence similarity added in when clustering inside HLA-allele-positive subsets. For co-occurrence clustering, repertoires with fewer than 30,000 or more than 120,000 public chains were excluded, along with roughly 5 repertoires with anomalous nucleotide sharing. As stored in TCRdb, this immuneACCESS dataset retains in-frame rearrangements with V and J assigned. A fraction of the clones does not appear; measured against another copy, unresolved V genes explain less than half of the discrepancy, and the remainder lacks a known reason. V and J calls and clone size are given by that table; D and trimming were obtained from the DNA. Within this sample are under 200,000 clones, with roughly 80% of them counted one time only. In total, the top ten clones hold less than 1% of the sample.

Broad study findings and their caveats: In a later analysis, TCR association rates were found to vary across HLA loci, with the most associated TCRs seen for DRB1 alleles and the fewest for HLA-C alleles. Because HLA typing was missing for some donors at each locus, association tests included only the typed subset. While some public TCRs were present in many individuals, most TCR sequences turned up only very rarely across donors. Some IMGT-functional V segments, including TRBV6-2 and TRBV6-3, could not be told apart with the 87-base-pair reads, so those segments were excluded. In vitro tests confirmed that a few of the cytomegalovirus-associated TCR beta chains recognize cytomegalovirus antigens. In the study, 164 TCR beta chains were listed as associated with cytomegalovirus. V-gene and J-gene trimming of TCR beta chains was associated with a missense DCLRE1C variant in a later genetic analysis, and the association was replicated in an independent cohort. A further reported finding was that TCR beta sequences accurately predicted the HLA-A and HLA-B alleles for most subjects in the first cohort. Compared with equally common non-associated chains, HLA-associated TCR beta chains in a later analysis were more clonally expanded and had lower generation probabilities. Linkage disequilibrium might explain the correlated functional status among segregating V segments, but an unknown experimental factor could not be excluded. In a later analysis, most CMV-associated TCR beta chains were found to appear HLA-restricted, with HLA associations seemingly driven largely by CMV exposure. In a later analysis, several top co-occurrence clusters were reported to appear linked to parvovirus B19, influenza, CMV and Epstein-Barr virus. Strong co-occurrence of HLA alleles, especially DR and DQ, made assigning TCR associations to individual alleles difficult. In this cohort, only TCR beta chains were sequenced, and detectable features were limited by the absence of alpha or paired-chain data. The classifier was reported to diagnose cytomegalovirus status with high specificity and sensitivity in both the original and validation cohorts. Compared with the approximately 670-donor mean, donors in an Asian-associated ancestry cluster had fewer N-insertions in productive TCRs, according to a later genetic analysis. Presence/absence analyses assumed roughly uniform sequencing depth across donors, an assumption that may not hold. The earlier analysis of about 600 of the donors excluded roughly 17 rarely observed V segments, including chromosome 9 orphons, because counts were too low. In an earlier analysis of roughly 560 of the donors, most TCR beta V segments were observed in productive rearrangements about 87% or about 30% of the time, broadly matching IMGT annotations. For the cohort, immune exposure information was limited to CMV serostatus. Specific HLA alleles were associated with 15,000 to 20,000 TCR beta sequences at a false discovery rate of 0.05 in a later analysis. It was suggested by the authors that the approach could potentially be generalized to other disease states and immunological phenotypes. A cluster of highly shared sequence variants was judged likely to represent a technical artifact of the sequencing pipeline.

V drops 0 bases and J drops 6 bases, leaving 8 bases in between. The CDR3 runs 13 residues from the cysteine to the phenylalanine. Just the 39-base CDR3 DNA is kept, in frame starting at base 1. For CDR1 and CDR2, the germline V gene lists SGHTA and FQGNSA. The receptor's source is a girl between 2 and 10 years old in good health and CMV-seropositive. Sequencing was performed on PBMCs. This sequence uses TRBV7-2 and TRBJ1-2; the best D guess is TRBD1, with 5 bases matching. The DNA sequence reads TGTGCCAGCAGCTTAGCGACAGTTAATGGCTACACCTTC. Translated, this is CASSLATVNGYTF.